These 5 T cell receptor beta chains were all obtained from the same sample, sequenced in a study of OX40 agonist ivuxolimab in advanced cancers. Libraries were prepared by immunoSEQ multiplex PCR; TCRdb keeps only in-frame clonotypes and omits some of them. Altogether around 56,000 clones are present, about 76% being singletons, with the ten largest covering 1% to 1.5%. Source: CD4+ or CD8+ T cells sorted from blood, taken in a trial of the OX40 agonist ivuxolimab. Receptor source: an adult with an advanced solid tumor such as melanoma, head and neck, liver or kidney cancer.

CDR3 sequence reads: CSVALATSGGETQYF. DNA for the CDR3: TGCAGCGTTGCTTTGGCTACTAGCGGGGGAGAGACCCAGTACTTC. V usage is TRBV29-1 and J usage is TRBJ2-5; 11 bases are a match to TRBD2. V dropped 4 bases and J dropped 4; count of bases not matched to a gene: 8. Germline V lookup: CDR1 SQVTM, CDR2 ANQGSEA. The CDR3 spans 15 residues.

The V gene is TRBV5-1, the J gene TRBJ2-5; TRBD2 agrees at 11 bases. Germline V CDR1 and CDR2: SGHRS, YFSETQ. The CDR3 contains 15 residues. With V trimmed by 0 bases and J by 5 bases, 3 bases remained unmatched. CDR3 in DNA: TGCGCCAGCAGCTTGGGCGCTAGCGGGGGGGAGACCCAGTACTTC. This codes for CASSLGASGGETQYF.

As concerns this clone: One end of the junction fails to match germline, which may point to a read error. The chain carries TRBV6-1 and TRBJ1-5; 8 bases map to TRBD1. Germline lookup yields CDR1 MNHNS and CDR2 SASEGT. The CDR3 totals 13 residues. The chain's CDR3 is CASSELPGQGGNF. The CDR3, as DNA: TGTGCCAGCAGTGAATTACCTGGACAGGGCGGCAATTTT.

The chain has TRBV5-6 and TRBJ2-7; D remains unclear. Germline CDR1 is SGHDT and CDR2 is YYEEEE. Trimming left V 0 bases short and J 4 bases short, with 17 bases between. CDR3 size: 16 residues. The CDR3 DNA reads as TGTGCCAGCAGCTTGGTTCCAGCTATCACCGATTACGAGCAGTACTTC. This sequence encodes CASSLVPAITDYEQYF.

This clone has a count of ten or more. The chain couples TRBV30 to TRBJ1-1; D unresolved. The CDR3 length is 13 residues. Germline CDR1 GTSNPN, CDR2 SVGIG (reference sequence). V was cut by 7 bases and J by 3 bases, with 15 bases left in between. CDR3 protein: CAFDPNRDTEAFF. For the CDR3, the DNA is TGTGCCTTTGACCCAAATCGGGACACTGAAGCTTTCTTT.